Shown below are 20 T cell receptor beta chains from a single sample sequenced in a study of T cell changes during pregnancy in multiple sclerosis. Produced via immunoSEQ multiplex PCR; TCRdb's table is partial and in-frame only. The table shows approximately 48,000 clones, with 94% occurring only once. The input for sequencing was CD4+ T cells from peripheral blood mononuclear cells, taken in the second trimester of pregnancy. These receptors were collected from a female donor with multiple sclerosis, enrolled in a pregnancy study.

Only one count was recorded for this clone. The chain carries TRBV5-4 and TRBJ2-1; 7 bases align to TRBD1. The germline V gene has CDR1 SGHNT and CDR2 YYREEE (reference sequence). This CDR3 spans 15 amino acids. The V and J ends lost 4 bases and 2 bases, in that order; junction bases with no gene match: 6. The CDR3 DNA follows: TGTGCCAGCAGCCTAACAGGGGCTACCTACAATGAGCAGTTCTTC. Its translation: CASSLTGATYNEQFF.

V usage is TRBV5-1 and J usage is TRBJ1-2; 7 bases align to TRBD1. This CDR3 is 16 amino acids long. The trim removed 0 bases at V and 2 bases at J, leaving 7 bases unmatched. The germline CDR1 and CDR2 sequences are SGHRS and YFSETQ. For the CDR3, the DNA is TGCGCCAGCAGCTTGGGTGGGACAGCCAGAAACTATGGCTACACCTTC. It codes for CASSLGGTARNYGYTF.

In DNA, the CDR3 is TGTGCCAGCAGGGCGACTACAGATACGCAGTATTTT. Its translation: CASRATTDTQYF. The chain employs TRBV28 and TRBJ2-3; D is unresolved. This CDR3 comprises 12 residues. Germline V CDR1 and CDR2: MDHEN, SYDVKM. Trimming removed 6 bases from V and 3 bases from J, with 7 bases in between.

V and J are TRBV25-1 and TRBJ1-4, with 7 bases matching TRBD1. J lost 3 bases, V lost 3 bases, and 7 bases had no gene match. CDR3 size: 16 residues. Germline V gene lookup returns CDR1 MGHDK and CDR2 SYGVNS. As DNA, the CDR3 is TGTGCCAGCAGTGACCTCGACAGGGCTCCTAATGAAAAACTGTTTTTT. It encodes CASSDLDRAPNEKLFF.

The chain links TRBV18 to TRBJ1-5; 12 bases are shared with TRBD1. From germline, CDR1 is KGHSH and CDR2 LQKENI. The CDR3 is 16 amino acids. J lost 6 bases, V lost 0 bases, and 3 bases had no gene match. CDR3 sequence (DNA): TGTGCCAGCTCACCACCCTGGGACAGGGGGCCTCAGCCCCAGCATTTT. Its translation is CASSPPWDRGPQPQHF.

V usage is TRBV7-8 and J usage is TRBJ1-3, with D unclear. The V end was cut by 5 bases, the J end by 0 bases, with 14 bases between. CDR1 and CDR2 from the germline V gene are SGHVS and FQNEAQ. The CDR3 has 16 residues. CDR3 region: CASSPSLPSSGNTIYF. In DNA, the CDR3 is TGTGCCAGCAGCCCGTCCCTGCCGAGCTCTGGAAACACCATATATTTT.

The rearrangement joins TRBV4-1 to TRBJ1-1, with D perhaps matching TRBD1 (5 bases). This CDR3 has 14 residues. The germline CDR1 and CDR2 sequences are MGHRA and YSYEKL. Trimming removed 5 bases from V and 6 bases from J, with 16 bases in between. The CDR3 is CASSAGGGPSEAFF. In nucleotides, the CDR3 is TGCGCCAGCAGCGCGGGGGGAGGACCCTCTGAAGCTTTCTTT.

The V and J genes are TRBV7-6 and TRBJ1-6; D is possibly TRBD1 (5 bases). Germline V gene lookup returns CDR1 SGHVS and CDR2 FNYEAQ. The V and J ends lost 3 bases and 10 bases respectively, with 7 bases between them. There are 12 residues in the CDR3. Here the CDR3 DNA reads TGTGCCAGCAGCTTCCAGGGATCACCCCTCCACTTT. Translation gives CASSFQGSPLHF.

The CDR3 is CASTRPSGRSSTEAFF. The CDR3 nucleotides are TGTGCCAGTACCCGCCCAAGCGGGCGGAGTAGCACTGAAGCTTTCTTT. The chain uses TRBV19 and TRBJ1-1; D is unresolved. The germline V and J ends were trimmed by 7 bases and 4 bases, with 22 bases remaining between them. The CDR3 covers 16 residues. Germline CDR1 is LNHDA and CDR2 is SQIVND (reference sequence).

CDR3 amino acids: CASSDGRGGVYGYTF. The CDR3 bases are TGTGCCAGCAGTGATGGCAGAGGAGGGGTCTATGGCTACACCTTC. The genes are TRBV25-1 and TRBJ1-2, with D perhaps TRBD1 (5 bases). Trimming cost V 3 bases and J 4 bases, with 15 bases left between them. Germline V lookup: CDR1 MGHDK, CDR2 SYGVNS. This CDR3 region has 15 residues.

The V call is TRBV4-3, the J call TRBJ2-7, with TRBD2 matching 10 bases. The CDR3 loop spans 15 amino acids. Per germline, CDR1 LGHNA and CDR2 YSLEER. The trim removed 3 bases at V and 4 bases at J, leaving 6 bases unmatched. The CDR3 region has the DNA TGCGCCAGCAGCCACAGGAGCGGGGGGGTATACGAGCAGTACTTC. Its translation: CASSHRSGGVYEQYF.

The V and J genes are TRBV9 and TRBJ2-2; 9 nucleotides match TRBD2. The CDR3 length is 18 residues. Per the germline V gene, CDR1 is SGDLS and CDR2 is YYNGEE. The V segment lost 4 bases and the J segment 6 bases; nucleotides outside the gene matches: 16. As DNA, the CDR3 is TGTGCCAGCAGCCCCCGGGGTAGCGGGGGACCCTTGGCCGGGGAGCTGTTTTTT. Encoded protein: CASSPRGSGGPLAGELFF.

The gene calls are TRBV9 and TRBJ1-1; tentative D call: TRBD1 (5 bases). Germline V CDR1 and CDR2: SGDLS, YYNGEE. V shed 0 bases and J shed 6 bases, with 12 bases lying between them. The CDR3 consists of 14 residues. The CDR3 region is CASSVAGRDSEAFF. The CDR3 coding sequence is TGTGCCAGCAGCGTAGCTGGTAGGGACTCTGAAGCTTTCTTT.

The genes are TRBV19 and TRBJ1-5, with 7 bases that match TRBD1. Looked up from germline, CDR1 is LNHDA and CDR2 is SQIVND (reference sequence). V dropped 8 bases and J dropped 2; count of bases not matched to a gene: 6. This CDR3 is built from 14 residues. In nucleotides, the CDR3 is TGTGCCAGTTCCCACAGGGGCCGCAATCAGCCCCAGCATTTT. Its translation: CASSHRGRNQPQHF.

The CDR3 nucleotides are TGCGCCAGCTCACTCGGGGGAGACGAGCAGTACTTC. Amino acids: CASSLGGDEQYF. The genes are TRBV5-1 and TRBJ2-7; a possible D gene is TRBD2 (6 bases). V was trimmed by 7 bases and J by 5 bases, leaving 13 bases between them. The CDR3 is 12 amino acids. The V gene's germline CDR1 is SGHRS and CDR2 YFSETQ.

This clone occurred once. V and J are TRBV9 and TRBJ1-1; tentative D call: TRBD1 (6 bases). V was pared by 4 bases and J by 0 bases, with 13 bases between. The CDR3 runs to 15 residues. Germline V gives CDR1 SGDLS, CDR2 YYNGEE. This chain's CDR3 is CASSTLGTMNTEAFF. The CDR3 nucleotides are TGTGCCAGCAGCACCCTCGGGACAATGAACACTGAAGCTTTCTTT.

The rearrangement uses TRBV7-2 and TRBJ1-6; D gene uncertain. CDR3 length: 15 residues. Germline lookup yields CDR1 SGHTA and CDR2 FQGNSA. With 5 bases removed from V and 4 bases from J, the gap between germline ends came to 12 bases. The CDR3 loop is CASSPAGIYNSPLHF. Written as DNA, the CDR3 is TGTGCCAGCAGCCCAGCCGGGATTTATAATTCACCCCTCCACTTT.

The chain uses TRBV5-5 and TRBJ1-1, with TRBD1 identical over 8 bases. The germline V gene encodes CDR1 SGHKS and CDR2 YYEKEE (reference sequence). V was clipped by 7 bases and J by 6 bases; unmatched bases: 11. The CDR3 covers 14 residues. CDR3 in amino acids: CASRRGQGAPEAFF. In DNA form, the CDR3 reads TGTGCCAGCCGCAGGGGGCAGGGCGCCCCTGAAGCTTTCTTT.

The CDR3 reads CASSEQGLVDQPQHF. CDR3 bases: TGCGCCAGCAGTGAGCAGGGTTTGGTGGATCAGCCCCAGCATTTT. The chain has TRBV10-2 and TRBJ1-5; D is possibly TRBD1 (5 bases). CDR1 and CDR2 from the germline V gene are WSHSY and SAAADI. The CDR3 is 15 amino acids. Trimming shortened V by 2 bases and J by 5 bases, and 13 bases separated the two germline ends.

Concerning this clone itself: Other DNA sequences within the sample encode an identical CDR3. The V gene is TRBV5-4, the J gene TRBJ2-2; 7 nucleotides line up with TRBD1. Germline CDR1 and CDR2: SGHNT and YYREEE (reference sequence). The CDR3 totals 15 residues. After removal of 4 bases from V and 2 bases from J, the junction contained 5 bases not matched to a gene. In DNA, the CDR3 is TGTGCCAGCAGCCTAGACAGGGTCAACACCGGGGAGCTGTTTTTT. As protein: CASSLDRVNTGELFF.